The sequence of this T cell receptor beta chain was determined in a study of T cells in Graves' hyperthyroidism and ophthalmopathy. The overall study: Peripheral blood was taken when the disease was first diagnosed, before any treatment began.

Per germline, CDR1 LNHDA and CDR2 SQIVND (reference sequence). The V gene lost 3 bases and the J gene lost 6 bases, with 9 bases spanning the gap. CDR3 size: 13 residues. This clonotype was observed a few times. Antigen: not known. Researchers amplified the TCR beta CDR3 regions from RNA transcripts. The HTBI primer set drove a first-round RT-PCR of the TCR CDR3. TCRdb called the multiplex PCR reads again in MiXCR, with one record for every CDR3 protein. The table records about 620,000 distinct CDR3 sequences, 15% to 20% of them present only once. Study-wide results and limits: Blood also showed most of the thyroid clonotypes that were expanded above 0.001.

Absent ophthalmopathy progression within 18 months defined stable Graves' hyperthyroidism. Uncontrolled infections, other autoimmune diseases, pregnancy or lactation led to exclusion of patients. This sequence originates from a woman aged 25-40 years with Graves' hyperthyroidism. The chain carries TRBV19 and TRBJ2-1; perhaps TRBD2 as D (6 bases). Input material: blood. This CDR3 is CASSMSAGNEQFF. CDR3 coding DNA: TGTGCCAGTAGTATGTCAGCGGGCAATGAGCAGTTCTTC.